Listed below are T cell receptor beta chains from one sample, sequenced in a study of blood T cell repertoires in COVID-19. This table comes from immunoSEQ multiplex PCR, and its TCRdb copy is limited to in-frame clones, with some not included. Of about 180,000 clones listed, 70% to 90% are singletons. Material: peripheral blood. Receptors were obtained from a man in his fifties with active or convalescent COVID-19. The CDR3 runs from the conserved cysteine through the conserved F or W. Each record gives: D gene, J gene, clone size, V gene, CDR3 DNA, CDR3 protein. A D gene is named only where the DNA matches it firmly. The size entry is marked missing in some rows and otherwise reads once, few, many or a size class.

>.|TRBJ1-2|.|TRBV5-1
TGCGCCAGCAGCTTGGCAGGTGTAGACTATGGCTACACCTTC
CASSLAGVDYGYTF
>TRBD2|TRBJ2-1|.|TRBV9
TGTGCCAGCAGCTCTACCGGGACTAGCGGGAGGGCTGGTGAGCAGTTCTTC
CASSSTGTSGRAGEQFF
>.|TRBJ2-7|.|TRBV30
TGTGCCTACTCGACTGTCTACGAGCAGTACTTC
CAYSTVYEQYF
>.|TRBJ1-3|.|TRBV2
TGTGCCAGCAGTGAACAGGGTACGGGAAACACCATATATTTT
CASSEQGTGNTIYF
>.|TRBJ1-1|.|TRBV30
TGTGCCTGGACCCGGACAGCCAACACTGAAGCTTTCTTT
CAWTRTANTEAFF
>.|TRBJ1-1|.|TRBV24-1
TGTGCCACCAGACAGGGTAGGAACACTGAAGCTTTCTTT
CATRQGRNTEAFF
>.|TRBJ1-4|.|TRBV19
TGTGCCAGTAGCACCAGCAACCAGGGCCGACGGGAAAAACTGTTTTTT
CASSTSNQGRREKLFF
>.|TRBJ2-1|.|TRBV7-2
TGTGCCAGCAGCAACGGACTAAGAAGGGGTGAGCAGTTCTTC
CASSNGLRRGEQFF
>.|TRBJ2-4|.|TRBV28
TGTGCCAGCAGTCCGTCCCGACTAGTTGGAAGAAACATTCAGTACTTC
CASSPSRLVGRNIQYF
>TRBD2|TRBJ2-1|.|TRBV7-9
TGTGCCAGCAGCTTAAGCGGACTAGTTTACAATGAGCAGTTCTTC
CASSLSGLVYNEQFF
>TRBD1|TRBJ1-1|.|TRBV5-1
TGCGCCAGCAGCCCGGGACAGGAGATCATGAACACTGAAGCTTTCTTT
CASSPGQEIMNTEAFF
>TRBD1|TRBJ1-2|.|TRBV28
TGTGCCAGCGAAGTTGTTAGCCCGACAGGGAACTATGGCTACACCTTC
CASEVVSPTGNYGYTF
>.|TRBJ1-2|.|TRBV3-1/TRBV3-2
TGTGCCAGCAGCCAAGGGACAAATTATGGCTACACCTTC
CASSQGTNYGYTF
>.|TRBJ1-6|.|TRBV11-3
TGTGCCAGCAGCTTAAGAGGGCAGGATTCACCCCTCCACTTT
CASSLRGQDSPLHF
>TRBD1|TRBJ2-1|once|TRBV19
TGTGCCAGCGTCAGGGGGACAGGGGCGGAAAATGAGCAGTTCTTC
CASVRGTGAENEQFF